This entry lists 21 T cell receptor beta chains sequenced from one sample in a study of regulatory T cells in long-lasting Graves disease. This sample's time point: newly diagnosed GD, antithyroid drugs for less than 3 months. Isolated PBMC RNA provided the starting material for the TCR library. With iRepertoire HTBI primers and Arm-PCR of CDR3 regions, TCR beta libraries were built. TCRdb re-derived calls from the multiplex PCR reads in MiXCR, one entry per CDR3 protein. The data show some 560,000 distinct CDR3 sequences, about 16% seen once. The same sample was also used in a study of T cells in Graves' hyperthyroidism and ophthalmopathy.

The material sequenced was peripheral blood mononuclear cells (PBMCs), taken at new diagnosis, from a patient treated with antithyroid drugs. The source is a woman aged 40 to 65 with Graves disease.

This clonotype occurred many times. This chain links TRBV18 with TRBJ2-3; the D gene is possibly TRBD1 (5 bases). V was pared by 2 bases and J by 0 bases, with 12 bases between. Germline assignment: CDR1 KGHSH and CDR2 LQKENI. This CDR3 contains 16 residues. For the CDR3, the DNA is TGTGCCAGCTCACCAATAATGGCAGGGAGCACAGATACGCAGTATTTT. The encoded protein is CASSPIMAGSTDTQYF. Combining the CDR3 with reference TRBV18 and TRBJ2-3 gives the whole variable domain NAGVMQNPRHLVRRRGQEARLRCSPMKGHSHVYWYRQLPEEGLKFMVYLQKENIIDESGMPKERFSAEFPKEGPSILRIQQVVRGDSAAYFCASSPIMAGSTDTQYFGPGTRLTVL.

The V gene is TRBV7-2, the J gene TRBJ1-1, with D perhaps matching TRBD1 (5 bases). Germline V lookup: CDR1 SGHTA, CDR2 FQGNSA. V lost 4 bases and J lost 4, with 19 bases in between. The CDR3 covers 16 residues. In nucleotides, the CDR3 is TGTGCCAGCAGCTCCACCCCCCGGGGGGGGTTCACTGAAGCTTTCTTT. The encoded protein is CASSSTPRGGFTEAFF.

The chain recombines TRBV25-1 with TRBJ1-2; 9 bases agree with TRBD1. Trimming cost V 5 bases and J 7 bases; bases outside gene matches: 2. CDR1 MGHDK and CDR2 SYGVNS come from the germline V gene. CDR3 length equals 12 residues. The CDR3 here is CASSRTGAGYTF. CDR3 nucleotides: TGTGCCAGCAGTAGGACAGGGGCTGGCTACACCTTC.

This chain connects TRBV6-2 or TRBV6-3 to TRBJ2-2; D may be TRBD1 (6 bases). Trimming left V 7 bases short and J 0 bases short, with 18 bases between. The CDR3 is made up of 17 amino acids. CDR1 and CDR2 from the germline V gene are MNHEY and SVGEGT. CDR3 DNA: TGTGCCAGCACCTCCGGAACAGGGCAAGCGAACACCGGGGAGCTGTTTTTT. It codes for CASTSGTGQANTGELFF.

This clonotype was seen ten or more times. The chain couples TRBV2 to TRBJ1-1; D remains unclear. The CDR3 spans 8 residues. Per germline, CDR1 SNHLY and CDR2 FYNNEI. V gave up 4 bases and J gave up 11 bases, with 2 bases separating them. The CDR3 DNA reads as TGTGCCAGCAGTGTGGCTTTCTTT. It is translated as CASSVAFF.

In this sample, this clonotype turned up a few times. Germline is not matched at one junction end, which may reflect a read error. The J gene is TRBJ1-6, the V gene TRBV28, with TRBD1 identical over 9 bases. This CDR3 spans 13 amino acids. CDR1 is MDHEN, CDR2 SYDVKM, per germline. The CDR3 is CASGFRDRVPLHF. The CDR3 coding sequence is TGTGCCAGCGGTTTCCGGGACAGGGTACCCCTCCACTTT.

This clonotype was recorded at least ten times. The chain employs TRBV2 and TRBJ1-6; TRBD1 matches at 7 bases. V shed 6 bases, J shed 6 bases, and the junction held 8 bases outside the gene matches. The CDR3 consists of 15 residues. CDR1 and CDR2 (germline): SNHLY, FYNNEI. The CDR3 region is CASRGQQLFNSPLHF. CDR3 in DNA: TGTGCCAGCAGGGGACAGCAACTTTTTAATTCACCCCTCCACTTT.

At least ten counts were recorded for this clonotype. The chain links TRBV6-1 to TRBJ1-2, with 9 bases that match TRBD1. The germline gives CDR1 MNHNS, CDR2 SASEGT. The CDR3 is 16 residues long. V trimming: 5 bases; J trimming: 7 bases; junction bases outside the gene matches: 14. Written as DNA, the CDR3 is TGTGCCAGCAGTAATACCATTCCGGGACAGGGTTCTGGCTACACCTTC. This codes for CASSNTIPGQGSGYTF.

Many counts were recorded for this clonotype. The V and J genes are TRBV5-6 and TRBJ2-3; D may match TRBD1 or TRBD2 (5 bases each). The CDR3 is made up of 13 amino acids. Germline V gene data show CDR1 as SGHDT and CDR2 as YYEEEE. The V gene lost 4 bases and the J gene lost 2 bases, with 8 bases spanning the gap. The CDR3 DNA reads TGTGCCAGCAGCGGGACCCCCACAGATACGCAGTATTTT. Translating it yields CASSGTPTDTQYF.

Note on this clonotype: This may stem from a read error, because a much larger clone lies one nucleotide away. The J gene is TRBJ2-4, the V gene TRBV2; possibly TRBD2 for D (7 bases). The closer fit of TRBJ2-1 to the DNA end suggests the J call may be wrong. The V gene's germline CDR1 is SNHLY and CDR2 FYNNEI. The CDR3 length is 14 residues. As DNA, the CDR3 is TGTGCCAGCAGCAATTCGGGGGGCGGGGGTGAGCAGTTCTTC. Translating it yields CASSNSGGGGEQFF.

This clonotype was seen only a few times. V gene TRBV4-1 combines with J gene TRBJ2-5, with 8 bases that match TRBD2. CDR1 MGHRA and CDR2 YSYEKL come from the germline V gene. V was clipped by 1 base and J by 5 bases; unmatched bases: 12. The CDR3 runs to 17 residues. CDR3 residues: CASSQGAAGGLGETQYF. The CDR3, as DNA: TGCGCCAGCAGCCAAGGAGCGGCGGGGGGTTTGGGTGAGACCCAGTACTTC.

This clonotype was found many times. The J gene is TRBJ1-6, the V gene TRBV20-1, with D perhaps matching TRBD1 (5 bases). V dropped 5 bases and J dropped 8 bases, with 16 bases sitting between them. The germline CDR1 and CDR2 sequences are DFQATT and SNEGSKA (reference sequence). The CDR3 length is 14 residues. CDR3 bases: TGCAGTGCTCGGGACCCCAAGGTCGATTCACCCCTCCACTTT. This encodes CSARDPKVDSPLHF.

Many counts were recorded for this clonotype. V usage is TRBV2 and J usage is TRBJ1-2; D unclear. V was cut by 0 bases and J by 7 bases, with 15 bases left in between. The CDR3 contains 15 residues. The germline V gene has CDR1 SNHLY and CDR2 FYNNEI. The CDR3 region has the DNA TGTGCCAGCAGTGAAGCAACCCAGGTCGGGGTTGGCTACACCTTC. Translation: CASSEATQVGVGYTF.

This clonotype was detected ten times or more. The chain has TRBV30 and TRBJ1-1; maybe TRBD1 (6 bases). This CDR3 spans 11 amino acids. V was pared by 8 bases and J by 7 bases, with 14 bases between. Germline values: CDR1 GTSNPN, CDR2 SVGIG (reference sequence). The CDR3 DNA sequence: TGTGCCAGGACAGCTAATAGTGAAGCTTTCTTT. This sequence encodes CARTANSEAFF.

This chain connects TRBV10-3 to TRBJ1-5, with D perhaps matching TRBD1 (5 bases). The CDR3 sequence is 14 residues long. V lost 0 bases to trimming and J lost 3 bases, with 6 bases between them. The germline V gene has CDR1 ENHRY and CDR2 SYGVKD. CDR3 region: CAISESGPNQPQHF. The CDR3 DNA reads TGTGCCATCAGTGAGTCGGGGCCCAATCAGCCCCAGCATTTT.

V and J are TRBV10-2 and TRBJ2-1; D unclear. V was pared by 3 bases and J by 0 bases, with 9 bases between. The V gene's germline CDR1 is WSHSY and CDR2 SAAADI. The CDR3 has 15 residues. The CDR3 nucleotides read TGCGCCAGCAGTGAAACTTTAAGCTCCTACAATGAGCAGTTCTTC. Translated: CASSETLSSYNEQFF.

As regards this clonotype: This probably arose from a read error, given a far larger clone one base away. The chain carries TRBV5-1 and TRBJ1-1; the D is unclear. Per germline, CDR1 SGHRS and CDR2 YFSETQ. This CDR3 is 14 amino acids long. The CDR3 protein is CVSSFGRWNTEAFF. As DNA, the CDR3 is TGTGTCAGCAGCTTTGGACGGTGGAACACTGAAGCTTTCTTT.

This clonotype was seen more than once but under ten times. The genes are TRBV7-2 and TRBJ1-2; no clear D. Germline values: CDR1 SGHTA, CDR2 FQGNSA. Trimming cost V 5 bases and J 5 bases, with 18 bases left between them. This CDR3 comprises 15 residues. The CDR3 region has the DNA TGTGCCAGCAGCCCCCCGAACGGGCTGGGTTATGGCTACACCTTC. Translation: CASSPPNGLGYGYTF.

This clonotype has just a few counts. The chain uses TRBV19 and TRBJ1-5; possible D gene TRBD1, 6 bases. Germline values: CDR1 LNHDA, CDR2 SQIVND (reference sequence). V was pared by 5 bases and J by 6 bases, with 17 bases between. The length of the CDR3 is 15 residues. The chain's CDR3 is CASSYRDTSGQPQHF. CDR3 bases: TGTGCCAGTAGTTACCGGGACACTTCAGGTCAGCCCCAGCATTTT.

This clonotype has ten or more counts. V gene TRBV6-1 combines with J gene TRBJ2-3, with 9 bases that match TRBD2. The ends lost 7 bases at V and 0 bases at J; junction bases unmatched: 8. Germline V lookup: CDR1 MNHNS, CDR2 SASEGT. The CDR3 runs 16 residues. CDR3 sequence (DNA): TGTGCCAGCACCCCTCAAGCGGGGGGAAGCACAGATACGCAGTATTTT. This sequence encodes CASTPQAGGSTDTQYF.

V is TRBV25-1 and J is TRBJ1-3, with a weak D call TRBD1 (5 bases). In germline, CDR1 is MGHDK, CDR2 SYGVNS. CDR3 length: 15 residues. The V end lost 6 bases, the J end lost 0 bases, and 12 bases lay between the germline ends. The CDR3 reads CASRGDGGSGNTIYF. The CDR3 DNA reads as TGTGCCAGCAGAGGAGATGGGGGCTCTGGAAACACCATATATTTT.